Below are 28 T cell receptor beta chains sequenced from a single sample in a study of cytomegalovirus exposure and HLA in healthy donors. This PCR relied on a set of 60 Vbeta primers and 13 Jbeta primers. Clones were sequenced by immunoSEQ multiplex PCR, and TCRdb holds only the in-frame ones, with some missing. The sample lists around 120,000 clones, around two thirds occurring once. The specimen sequenced was PBMCs. Every receptor here comes from a woman aged 40 to 49 in good health and CMV-seropositive.

This chain uses TRBV4-2 with TRBJ2-1; the match to TRBD2 covers 12 bases. Germline loops: CDR1 LGHNA, CDR2 YNFKEQ. This CDR3 is 19 amino acids long. J was trimmed by 9 bases and V by 0 bases; bases with no gene match: 15. CDR3 bases: TGTGCCAGCAGCCAAGAGCGACTAGCGGGAGTTTTTTTAGAGGGTGAGCAGTTCTTC. Protein product: CASSQERLAGVFLEGEQFF.

The chain links TRBV11-2 to TRBJ2-7, with D possibly matching TRBD1 (6 bases). Trimming cost V 2 bases and J 3 bases, with 14 bases left between them. The germline gives CDR1 SGHAT, CDR2 FQNNGV. There are 15 residues in the CDR3. The chain's CDR3 is CASSLRQGLNYEQYF. CDR3 DNA: TGTGCCAGCAGCTTAAGGCAGGGGTTAAACTACGAGCAGTACTTC. The whole variable domain, remainder taken from reference TRBV11-2 and TRBJ2-7, is EAGVAQSPRYKIIEKRQSVAFWCNPISGHATLYWYQQILGQGPKLLIQFQNNGVVDDSQLPKDRFSAERLKGVDSTLKIQPAKLEDSAVYLCASSLRQGLNYEQYFGPGTRLTVT.

The gene calls are TRBV5-1 and TRBJ2-7; possibly TRBD1 for D (5 bases). The germline gives CDR1 SGHRS, CDR2 YFSETQ. The CDR3 runs to 14 residues. V was clipped by 1 base and J by 4 bases, with 12 bases between them. The CDR3 region is CASSLSRDSYEQYF. The CDR3 DNA follows: TGCGCCAGCAGCTTGAGCAGGGATTCTTACGAGCAGTACTTC. Full variable domain (outside the CDR3, taken from reference TRBV5-1 and TRBJ2-7): KAGVTQTPRYLIKTRGQQVTLSCSPISGHRSVSWYQQTPGQGLQFLFEYFSETQRNKGNFPGRFSGRQFSNSRSEMNVSTLELGDSALYLCASSLSRDSYEQYFGPGTRLTVT.

The chain uses TRBV6-5 and TRBJ1-1; TRBD1 is a possible D gene (5 bases). Trimming took off 2 bases at V and 8 bases at J, with 12 bases between the two ends. The CDR3 contains 13 residues. Germline V gene sequence: CDR1 MNHEY, CDR2 SVGAGI. The CDR3 is CASSYIGALEAFF. CDR3 DNA sequence: TGTGCCAGCAGTTACATAGGGGCTCTAGAAGCTTTCTTT.

This rearrangement joins TRBV6-1 to TRBJ2-2; 8 nucleotides line up with TRBD2. Germline trimming cut 8 bases from V and 3 bases from J; bases unmatched to any gene: 5. Per the germline V gene, CDR1 is MNHNS and CDR2 is SASEGT. The CDR3 totals 14 residues. CDR3 DNA: TGTGCCAGCCAGGGCGGGAGGCACACCGGGGAGCTGTTTTTT. It codes for CASQGGRHTGELFF.

The chain employs TRBV28 and TRBJ1-2; no definite D call. CDR1 MDHEN and CDR2 SYDVKM come from the germline V gene. V was pared by 1 base and J by 7 bases, with 7 bases between. The CDR3 consists of 12 residues. In DNA, the CDR3 is TGTGCCAGCAGTTTATCGGGAATTGGCTACACCTTC. Encoded protein: CASSLSGIGYTF.

This clone was seen more than once but under ten times. The gene calls are TRBV27 and TRBJ2-7; 9 bases are a match to TRBD1. Trimming cost V 6 bases and J 3 bases; bases outside gene matches: 9. CDR1 is MNHEY, CDR2 SMNVEV, per germline (reference sequence). CDR3 size: 15 residues. CDR3 sequence reads: CASRLLRQGGYEQYF. The CDR3 region has the DNA TGTGCCAGCAGACTACTTCGACAGGGGGGCTACGAGCAGTACTTC.

V gene TRBV6-5 combines with J gene TRBJ1-6; the D is unclear. Per the germline V gene, CDR1 is MNHEY and CDR2 is SVGAGI. V lost 6 bases and J lost 4, with 10 bases in between. The CDR3 contains 14 residues. CDR3 nucleotides: TGTGCCAGCAGGAAGACGGGGTATAATTCACCCCTCCACTTT. Protein product: CASRKTGYNSPLHF.

CDR3 coding DNA: TGTGCCAGCAGCTCTAAGACTAGCGGGAGACCTTCCTACAATGAGCAGTTCTTC. Protein sequence: CASSSKTSGRPSYNEQFF. The chain couples TRBV7-9 to TRBJ2-1, with 12 bases that match TRBD2. This CDR3 spans 18 amino acids. Germline CDR1 reads SEHNR; CDR2 reads FQNEAQ (reference sequence). After removal of 4 bases from V and 1 base from J, the junction contained 8 bases not matched to a gene. Full variable domain (rest looked up from reference TRBV7-9 and TRBJ2-1): DTGVSQNPRHKITKRGQNVTFRCDPISEHNRLYWYRQTLGQGPEFLTYFQNEAQLEKSRLLSDRFSAERPKGSFSTLEIQRTEQGDSAMYLCASSSKTSGRPSYNEQFFGPGTRLTVL.

This rearrangement joins TRBV4-2 to TRBJ2-7; 7 bases align to TRBD1. The germline V gene encodes CDR1 LGHNA and CDR2 YNFKEQ. With V trimmed by 1 base and J by 5 bases, 11 bases remained unmatched. The CDR3 extends over 16 amino acids. The CDR3 here is CASSQADRGQVDEQYF. In DNA form, the CDR3 reads TGTGCCAGCAGCCAAGCCGACCGAGGACAGGTCGACGAGCAGTACTTC.

V is TRBV28 and J is TRBJ2-4, with TRBD2 matching over 8 bases. The CDR3 is 19 amino acids. With V trimmed by 5 bases and J by 1 base, 16 bases remained unmatched. Germline V CDR1 and CDR2: MDHEN, SYDVKM. CDR3 DNA sequence: TGTGCCAGCAGTCCTAGACTAGCGAGTCAGGGTCCGGCCAAAAACATTCAGTACTTC. Residues: CASSPRLASQGPAKNIQYF.

This clone appeared a single time. The J gene is TRBJ2-2, the V gene TRBV5-6, with 8 bases that match TRBD1. J lost 6 bases, V lost 4 bases, and 8 bases had no gene match. The CDR3 has 15 residues. Germline values: CDR1 SGHDT, CDR2 YYEEEE. This CDR3 is CASSTTGGLPGELFF. The CDR3 coding sequence is TGTGCCAGCAGCACCACAGGGGGGTTGCCCGGGGAGCTGTTTTTT.

This clone was observed once. The gene calls are TRBV5-1 and TRBJ2-5; 8 bases line up with TRBD1. Matching the DNA end better, TRBJ2-7 makes the J call doubtful. Germline CDR1 is SGHRS and CDR2 is YFSETQ. The CDR3 is 14 residues long. DNA for the CDR3: TGCGCCAGCAGCTTGGTACAGGGGGCCTACGAGCAGTACTTC. Protein sequence: CASSLVQGAYEQYF.

The V and J genes are TRBV18 and TRBJ2-5; D ambiguous. Germline-derived CDR1 and CDR2 are KGHSH and LQKENI. Trimming removed 1 base at V and 5 bases at J, with 5 bases between. CDR3 length equals 12 residues. CDR3 protein: CASSPLAETQYF. CDR3 coding DNA: TGTGCCAGCTCACCACTCGCGGAGACCCAGTACTTC. Full variable domain (outside the CDR3, taken from reference TRBV18 and TRBJ2-5): NAGVMQNPRHLVRRRGQEARLRCSPMKGHSHVYWYRQLPEEGLKFMVYLQKENIIDESGMPKERFSAEFPKEGPSILRIQQVVRGDSAAYFCASSPLAETQYFGPGTRLLVL.

CDR3 in DNA: TGTGCCAGCAGGCCGGGCGGGAGAGTTTACAATGAGCAGTTCTTC. It translates to CASRPGGRVYNEQFF. The chain uses TRBV6-5 and TRBJ2-1; TRBD2 matches at 7 bases. The V gene end was trimmed by 6 bases and the J gene end by 4 bases; junction bases not matched to a gene: 9. CDR1 is MNHEY, CDR2 SVGAGI, per germline. CDR3 size: 15 residues.

The V gene is TRBV29-1, the J gene TRBJ2-1, with TRBD2 matching over 8 bases. CDR3 length equals 13 residues. Unmatched junction bases numbered 7, after V lost 4 bases and J lost 8 bases. CDR1 is SQVTM, CDR2 ANQGSEA, per germline. CDR3 region: CSVGGPGGYEQFF. CDR3 nucleotides: TGCAGCGTTGGAGGCCCGGGGGGGTATGAGCAGTTCTTC.

This chain connects TRBV5-1 to TRBJ1-1; possibly TRBD1 for D (6 bases). V was cut by 3 bases and J by 0 bases, with 12 bases left in between. The V gene's germline CDR1 is SGHRS and CDR2 YFSETQ. This CDR3 region has 15 residues. This CDR3 reads CASSWNQGMNTEAFF. For the CDR3, the DNA is TGCGCCAGCAGCTGGAATCAGGGGATGAACACTGAAGCTTTCTTT.

This chain links TRBV6-4 with TRBJ2-3, with 12 positions matching TRBD2. V trimming: 4 bases; J trimming: 5 bases; junction bases outside the gene matches: 7. In germline, CDR1 is MRHNA, CDR2 SNTAGT. The CDR3 covers 16 residues. CDR3 protein: CASSASLAGGIDTQYF. DNA for the CDR3: TGTGCCAGCAGTGCGTCGCTAGCGGGAGGGATAGATACGCAGTATTTT.

Judged by abundance, this clone is medium-sized. The gene calls are TRBV4-3 and TRBJ2-6, with a weak D call TRBD2 (5 bases). V was shortened by 0 bases and J by 0 bases, with 9 bases between the two germline ends. Germline lookup yields CDR1 LGHNA and CDR2 YSLEER. The CDR3 is 17 amino acids. This CDR3 reads CASSQDGGGSGANVLTF. CDR3 in DNA: TGCGCCAGCAGCCAAGATGGAGGTGGCTCTGGGGCCAACGTCCTGACTTTC.

The chain combines TRBV7-9 with TRBJ1-3; D not resolved. The CDR3 totals 15 residues. Looked up from germline, CDR1 is SEHNR and CDR2 is FQNEAQ (reference sequence). The V end lost 8 bases, the J end lost 0 bases, and 14 bases lay between the germline ends. The CDR3 loop reads CASRSSRNSGNTIYF. CDR3 bases: TGTGCCAGCCGGTCCTCCAGGAACTCTGGAAACACCATATATTTT.

The CDR3 DNA reads TGTGCCAGCAGCTTAACCGTGGGGGGACCCACCGATCATGAGCAGTTCTTC. This sequence encodes CASSLTVGGPTDHEQFF. The rearrangement joins TRBV7-3 to TRBJ2-1; a possible D gene is TRBD2 (6 bases). This CDR3 is built from 17 residues. The germline V gene encodes CDR1 SGHTA and CDR2 FQGTGA. V lost 0 bases to trimming and J lost 8 bases, with 20 bases between them. Full variable domain (outside the CDR3, taken from reference TRBV7-3 and TRBJ2-1): GAGVSQTPSNKVTEKGKYVELRCDPISGHTALYWYRQSLGQGPEFLIYFQGTGAADDSGLPNDRFFAVRPEGSVSTLKIQRTERGDSAVYLCASSLTVGGPTDHEQFFGPGTRLTVL.

Here the CDR3 reads CASSDKTATYEQYF. The CDR3 DNA is TGTGCCAGCAGTGATAAGACTGCCACCTACGAGCAGTACTTC. The chain carries TRBV2 and TRBJ2-7; D gene uncertain. Germline values: CDR1 SNHLY, CDR2 FYNNEI. V gave up 3 bases and J gave up 2 bases, with 11 bases separating them. The CDR3 is 14 residues long.

The rearrangement uses TRBV7-9 and TRBJ2-2; 10 nucleotides line up with TRBD1. Germline V gene data show CDR1 as SEHNR and CDR2 as FQNEAQ (reference sequence). The CDR3 spans 16 residues. The trim removed 6 bases at V and 1 base at J, leaving 5 bases unmatched. CDR3 loop: CASRPGQGGNTGELFF. The DNA of the CDR3 is TGTGCCAGCAGACCCGGACAGGGGGGGAACACCGGGGAGCTGTTTTTT.

The rearrangement joins TRBV6-5 to TRBJ2-7; perhaps TRBD2 as D (6 bases). Looked up from germline, CDR1 is MNHEY and CDR2 is SVGAGI. Trimming pared 6 bases from V and 3 bases from J, leaving 12 bases between. This CDR3 region has 13 residues. This CDR3 reads CASRAGSNYEQYF. The CDR3 DNA reads as TGTGCCAGCAGGGCCGGGAGTAACTACGAGCAGTACTTC.

The chain employs TRBV7-8 and TRBJ2-7; 8 bases match TRBD1. Looked up from germline, CDR1 is SGHVS and CDR2 is FQNEAQ. The junction had 10 bases not matched to a gene; V was cut back by 4 bases and J by 2 bases. The length of the CDR3 is 16 residues. CDR3 coding DNA: TGTGCCAGCAGCTCCTATGCCGGGGGACAGGCCTACGAGCAGTACTTC. It yields the protein CASSSYAGGQAYEQYF.

Only a few counts were recorded for this clone. This chain uses TRBV5-5 with TRBJ1-1; no reliable D call. Trimming removed 2 bases at V and 1 base at J, with 6 bases between. The length of the CDR3 is 13 residues. CDR1 and CDR2 from the germline V gene are SGHKS and YYEKEE (reference sequence). CDR3 region: CASSLASNTEAFF. The CDR3 bases are TGTGCCAGCAGCTTAGCATCGAACACTGAAGCTTTCTTT.

This chain connects TRBV15 to TRBJ2-1; TRBD2 matches 8 bases. This CDR3 spans 15 amino acids. With 9 bases clipped from V and 4 bases from J, the junction kept 11 bases outside the gene matches. Germline-derived CDR1 and CDR2 are LNHNV and YYDKDF (reference sequence). CDR3 region: CATAGTSGLYNEQFF. The CDR3 nucleotides read TGTGCCACGGCCGGGACTAGTGGACTTTACAATGAGCAGTTCTTC.

The chain carries TRBV30 and TRBJ2-1, with 15 bases fitting TRBD2. CDR3 size: 20 residues. CDR1 GTSNPN and CDR2 SVGIG come from the germline V gene (reference sequence). V lost 2 bases to trimming and J lost 4 bases; unmatched junction nucleotides: 15. The CDR3 sequence is CAWSYDVSGLAGGPYNEQFF. The CDR3 DNA reads TGTGCCTGGAGTTATGACGTATCCGGACTAGCGGGAGGGCCGTACAATGAGCAGTTCTTC.